The entry below describes one TCR beta chain. Its cognate antigen is unknown. The entry originates in a study of blood T cells in healthy people across ages. Study-wide findings and caveats: Greater diversity and more naive CD4+ cells were seen in long-lived donors than in aged donors. Higher naive T cell percentage went strongly together with higher TCR beta diversity.

A J-beta primer mix and a sample-barcoded 5' primer were used in a second PCR of roughly 6 to 12 cycles. Carrying 12 random nucleotides, a template-switch adaptor labeled each individual cDNA molecule. A minimum of 2.5 million CDR3-containing paired-end reads was obtained for each sample. In TCRdb, the 5' RACE reads were re-called with MiXCR into one record per CDR3 protein. This sample has roughly 570,000 distinct CDR3 sequences, with 27% found just once. The CDR3 is 13 amino acids. The ends lost 10 bases at V and 3 bases at J; junction bases unmatched: 7. Per the germline V gene, CDR1 is LNHDA and CDR2 is SQIVND (reference sequence).

The origin of this receptor is a woman in her seventies in good health. The chain carries TRBV19 and TRBJ2-3; 7 positions agree with TRBD1. Sequencing input: blood. The DNA for the CDR3 is TGTGCCACCAACAGGGGTTCGACAGATACGCAGTATTTT. Its protein is CATNRGSTDTQYF.